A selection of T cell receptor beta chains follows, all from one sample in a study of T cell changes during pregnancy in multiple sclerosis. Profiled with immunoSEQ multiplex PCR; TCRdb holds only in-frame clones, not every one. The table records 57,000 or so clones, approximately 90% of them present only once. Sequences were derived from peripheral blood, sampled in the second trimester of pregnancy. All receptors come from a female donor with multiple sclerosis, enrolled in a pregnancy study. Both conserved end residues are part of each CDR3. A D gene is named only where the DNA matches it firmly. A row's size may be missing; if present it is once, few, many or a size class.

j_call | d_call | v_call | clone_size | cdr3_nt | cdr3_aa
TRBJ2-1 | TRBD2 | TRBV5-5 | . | TGTGCCAGCAGCTTGGCCACCCCTCGGACTAGCGGGCGATACAATGAGCAGTTCTTC | CASSLATPRTSGRYNEQFF
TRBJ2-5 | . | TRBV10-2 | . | TGCGCCAGCAGCCGGGACGGCAGGGGAAGGGAGACCCAGTACTTC | CASSRDGRGRETQYF
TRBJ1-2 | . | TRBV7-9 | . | TGTGCCAGCAGCTTCAGCGCCCGGGGGGTCTATGGCTACACCTTC | CASSFSARGVYGYTF
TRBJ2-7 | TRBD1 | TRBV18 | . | TGTGCCAGCTCCCGGGACAGAGCCTACGAGCAGTACTTC | CASSRDRAYEQYF
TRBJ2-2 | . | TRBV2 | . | TGTGCCAGCAGCCTCGACAGGAACACCGGGGAGCTGTTTTTT | CASSLDRNTGELFF
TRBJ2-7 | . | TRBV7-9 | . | TGTGCCAGCAGCCAAAATCCGGGACATATCTCCTACGAGCAGTACTTC | CASSQNPGHISYEQYF
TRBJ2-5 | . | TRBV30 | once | TGTGCCTGGAGTAAAGCCTACGTAATAGAGACCCAGTACTTC | CAWSKAYVIETQYF
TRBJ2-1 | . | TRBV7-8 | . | TGTGCCAGCAGCCCCTCAGGGACCTACAATGAGCAGTTCTTC | CASSPSGTYNEQFF
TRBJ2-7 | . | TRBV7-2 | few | TGTGCCAGCAGCTTAAGAGCGCTCGTCTTAGAGCAGTACTTC | CASSLRALVLEQYF
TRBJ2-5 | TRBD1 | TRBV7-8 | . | TGTGCCAGCAGCTTAAACAGGGGCCAAGAGACCCAGTACTTC | CASSLNRGQETQYF
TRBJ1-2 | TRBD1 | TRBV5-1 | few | TGCGCCAGCAGCCGCGACCCCGACAGGGCTTATGGCTACACCTTC | CASSRDPDRAYGYTF
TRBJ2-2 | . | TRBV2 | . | TGTGCCGCGGTAGGGGTCGGCACCGGGGAGCTGTTTTTT | CAAVGVGTGELFF
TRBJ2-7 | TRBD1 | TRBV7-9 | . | TGTGCCAGCAGCTTAGTGGGGCCAGGACAGGAACGAATCCCCTACGAGCAGTACTTC | CASSLVGPGQERIPYEQYF
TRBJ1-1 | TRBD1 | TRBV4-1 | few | TGCGCCAGCAGTGGACAGGGGGCATGGACTGAAGCTTTCTTT | CASSGQGAWTEAFF
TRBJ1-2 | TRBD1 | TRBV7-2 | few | TGTGCCAGCAGCCCTAGGGGGCGGCCGTCCTATGGCTACACCTTC | CASSPRGRPSYGYTF
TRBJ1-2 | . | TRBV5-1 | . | TGCGCCAGCAGCTCCGGAGACAGGTATTTCGGCTACACCTTC | CASSSGDRYFGYTF
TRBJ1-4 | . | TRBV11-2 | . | TGTGCCAGCAGCTCGGAAGGGAGTAATGAAAAACTGTTTTTT | CASSSEGSNEKLFF
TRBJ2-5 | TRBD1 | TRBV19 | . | TGTGCCAGCGGACAGGGGGCCGTACGAGAGACCCAGTACTTC | CASGQGAVRETQYF
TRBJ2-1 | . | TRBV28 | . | TGTGCCAGCTTCCAGGTGGACAGAGGGAATGAGCAGTTCTTC | CASFQVDRGNEQFF
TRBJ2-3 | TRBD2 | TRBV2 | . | TGTGCCAGCAGGTCTGAGTGGCGGGGGGGCACAGATACGCAGTATTTT | CASRSEWRGGTDTQYF
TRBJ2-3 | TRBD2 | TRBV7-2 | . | TGTGCCAGCAGTCCAACTAGCGCGGATACGCAGTATTTT | CASSPTSADTQYF
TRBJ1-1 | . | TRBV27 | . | TGTGCCAGCTCCCTACTGGGAGGGAACACTGAAGCTTTCTTT | CASSLLGGNTEAFF
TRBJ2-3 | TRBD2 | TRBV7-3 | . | TGTGCCAGCAGCCTACAAGCGGGGGGGTTGGGAGATACGCAGTATTTT | CASSLQAGGLGDTQYF
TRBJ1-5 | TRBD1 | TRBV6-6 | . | TGTGCCAGCAGAGGGGACAGATTCGGCAATCAGCCCCAGCATTTT | CASRGDRFGNQPQHF
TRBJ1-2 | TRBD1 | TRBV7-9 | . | TGTGCCAGCAGCTTATCACAGGGGCCACTGGGCTACACCTTC | CASSLSQGPLGYTF
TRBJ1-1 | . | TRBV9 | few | TGTGCCACACGTCTAGTGAGGAACACTGAAGCTTTCTTT | CATRLVRNTEAFF
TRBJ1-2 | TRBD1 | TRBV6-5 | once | TGTGCCAGCAGTCTGGACAGGGAAGGTCTTGGCTACACCTTC | CASSLDREGLGYTF
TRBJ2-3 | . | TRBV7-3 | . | TGTGCCAGCAGTTACACGGGGGGCACCACAGATACGCAGTATTTT | CASSYTGGTTDTQYF
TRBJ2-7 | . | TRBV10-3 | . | TGTGCCGTAACCCCGGGACAAAGCTCCTACGAGCAGTACTTC | CAVTPGQSSYEQYF
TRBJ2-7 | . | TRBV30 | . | TGTGCCTGGGGACTGAGCTCCTACGAGCAGTACTTC | CAWGLSSYEQYF
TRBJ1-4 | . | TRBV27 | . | TGTGCCAGCAGTTTTATTGGGAGGCAAGAAAAACTGTTTTTT | CASSFIGRQEKLFF
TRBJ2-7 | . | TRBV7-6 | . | TGTGCCAGCAGCTACCGGACGGGGAACTACGAGCAGTACTTC | CASSYRTGNYEQYF
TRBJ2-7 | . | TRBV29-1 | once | TGCAGCGTTGCCGGCGGACACCGCTACGAGCAGTACTTC | CSVAGGHRYEQYF
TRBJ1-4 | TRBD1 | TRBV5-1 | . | TGCGCCAGCAGCTTGGGGACAGGAACTCGGATTGAAAAACTGTTTTTT | CASSLGTGTRIEKLFF
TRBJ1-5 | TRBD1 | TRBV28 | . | TGTGCCAGCACCACGGGACAGGGCCATCAGCCCCAGCATTTT | CASTTGQGHQPQHF
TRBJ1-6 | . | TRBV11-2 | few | TGTGCCAGCAGCTCCTCCAGCGGATATAATTCACCCCTCCACTTT | CASSSSSGYNSPLHF
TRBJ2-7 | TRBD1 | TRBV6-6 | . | TGTGCCAGCAGTTACCCTACAGGGGCCCGCTCCTACGAGCAGTACTTC | CASSYPTGARSYEQYF
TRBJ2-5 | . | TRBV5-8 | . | TGTGCCAGCAGCTTGGGTCGCGGGGTGATCCCAGAAACCCAGTACTTC | CASSLGRGVIPETQYF
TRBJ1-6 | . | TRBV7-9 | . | TGTGCCAGCAGCTTACGACAGGAGAATTCACCCCTCCACTTT | CASSLRQENSPLHF
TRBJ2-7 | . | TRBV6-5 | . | TGTGCCAGCAGTCGCGGGACGCGGGCTTCCTACGAGCAGTACTTC | CASSRGTRASYEQYF
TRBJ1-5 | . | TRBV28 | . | TGTGCCAGCACAACCTGGAGGGGTCGGCAGCCCCAGCATTTT | CASTTWRGRQPQHF
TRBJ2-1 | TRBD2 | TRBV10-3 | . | TGTGCCATCAGTGAGCTAGCGGGGCGCTCCTACAATGAGCAGTTCTTC | CAISELAGRSYNEQFF
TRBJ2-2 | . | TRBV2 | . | TGTGCCAGCAGTGTAGACACCGGGGAGCTGTTTTTT | CASSVDTGELFF
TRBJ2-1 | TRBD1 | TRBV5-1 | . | TGCGCCAGCAGCGCGGACAGGGGGTACAATGAGCAGTTCTTC | CASSADRGYNEQFF
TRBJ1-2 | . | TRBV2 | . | TGTGCCAGCACCGGGGGGGGGTACTTAACCTTC | CASTGGGYLTF
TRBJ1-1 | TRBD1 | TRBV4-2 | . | TGTGCCAGCAGCCGAACTAGGGCAGGGGGTGGAAACACTGAAGCTTTCTTT | CASSRTRAGGGNTEAFF
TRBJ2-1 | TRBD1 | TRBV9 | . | TGTGCCAGCAGCGTAGGTCGACAGGGGGCTAATGAGCAGTTCTTC | CASSVGRQGANEQFF
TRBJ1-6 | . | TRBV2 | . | TGTGCCAGCAGTGGGACCAGTTCAGGGGTTCCCTATAATTCACCCCTCCACTTT | CASSGTSSGVPYNSPLHF